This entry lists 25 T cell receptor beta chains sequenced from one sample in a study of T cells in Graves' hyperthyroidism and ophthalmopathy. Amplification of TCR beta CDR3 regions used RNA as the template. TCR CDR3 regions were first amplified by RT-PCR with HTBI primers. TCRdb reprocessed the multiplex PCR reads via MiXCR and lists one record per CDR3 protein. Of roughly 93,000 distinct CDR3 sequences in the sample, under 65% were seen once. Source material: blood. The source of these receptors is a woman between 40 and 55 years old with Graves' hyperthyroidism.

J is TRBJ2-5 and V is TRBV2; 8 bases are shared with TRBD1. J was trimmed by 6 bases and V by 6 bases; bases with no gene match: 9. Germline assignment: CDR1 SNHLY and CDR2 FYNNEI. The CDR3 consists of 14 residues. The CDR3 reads CASRQWGDRQTQYF. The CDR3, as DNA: TGTGCCAGCAGGCAGTGGGGGGACAGGCAGACCCAGTACTTC.

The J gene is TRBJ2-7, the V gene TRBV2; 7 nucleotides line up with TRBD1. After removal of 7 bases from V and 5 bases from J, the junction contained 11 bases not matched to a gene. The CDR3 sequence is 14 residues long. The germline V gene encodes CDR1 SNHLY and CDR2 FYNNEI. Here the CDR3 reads CASIRGPGRHEQYF. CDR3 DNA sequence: TGTGCCAGCATTAGGGGGCCAGGACGACACGAGCAGTACTTC.

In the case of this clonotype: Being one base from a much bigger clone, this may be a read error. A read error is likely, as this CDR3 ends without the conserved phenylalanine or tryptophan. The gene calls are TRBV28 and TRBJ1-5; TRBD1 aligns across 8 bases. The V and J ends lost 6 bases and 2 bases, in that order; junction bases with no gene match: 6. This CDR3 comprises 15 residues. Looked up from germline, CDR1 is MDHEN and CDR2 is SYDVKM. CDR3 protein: CASRRTGSGNQPQHS. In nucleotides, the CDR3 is TGTGCCAGCAGACGGACAGGGTCAGGCAATCAGCCCCAGCATTCT.

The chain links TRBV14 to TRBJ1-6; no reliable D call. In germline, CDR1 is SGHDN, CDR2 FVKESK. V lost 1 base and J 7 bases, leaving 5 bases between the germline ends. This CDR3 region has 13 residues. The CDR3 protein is CASSQGGNSPLHF. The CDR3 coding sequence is TGTGCCAGCAGCCAAGGTGGGAATTCACCCCTCCACTTT.

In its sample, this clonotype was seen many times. The CDR3 reads CASRGEGAEAFF. CDR3 in DNA: TGTGCCAGCAGGGGGGAAGGCGCTGAAGCTTTCTTT. This sequence joins TRBV6-4 and TRBJ1-1, with D perhaps TRBD1 (5 bases). The V and J ends lost 6 bases and 6 bases respectively, with 11 bases between them. The CDR3 runs to 12 residues. Germline V gene data show CDR1 as MRHNA and CDR2 as SNTAGT.

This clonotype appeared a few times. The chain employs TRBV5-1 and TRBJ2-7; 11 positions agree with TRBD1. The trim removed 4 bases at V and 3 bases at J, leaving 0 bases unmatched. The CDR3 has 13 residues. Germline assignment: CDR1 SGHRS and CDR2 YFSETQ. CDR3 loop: CASSGTGGYEQYF. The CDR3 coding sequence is TGCGCCAGCAGCGGGACAGGGGGCTACGAGCAGTACTTC.

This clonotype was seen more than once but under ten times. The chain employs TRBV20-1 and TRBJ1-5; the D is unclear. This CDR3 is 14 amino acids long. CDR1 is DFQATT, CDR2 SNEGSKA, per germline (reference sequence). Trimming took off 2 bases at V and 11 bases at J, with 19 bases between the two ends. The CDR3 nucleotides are TGCAGTGCTAGACGCGGGAGAGGCCAAGAGACCCAGCATTTT. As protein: CSARRGRGQETQHF.

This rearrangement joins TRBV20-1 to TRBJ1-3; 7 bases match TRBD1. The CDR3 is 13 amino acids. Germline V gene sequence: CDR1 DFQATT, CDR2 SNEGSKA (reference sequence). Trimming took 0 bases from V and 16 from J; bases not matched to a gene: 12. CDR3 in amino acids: CSARDRQGYIGYF. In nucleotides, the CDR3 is TGCAGTGCTAGAGATCGACAGGGCTACATTGGGTATTTT.

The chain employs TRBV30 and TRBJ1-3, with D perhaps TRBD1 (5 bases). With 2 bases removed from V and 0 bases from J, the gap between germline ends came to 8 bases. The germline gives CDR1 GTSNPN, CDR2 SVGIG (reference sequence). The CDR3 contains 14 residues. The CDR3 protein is CAWSKGLSGNTIYF. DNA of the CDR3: TGTGCCTGGAGTAAGGGGCTCTCTGGAAACACCATATATTTT.

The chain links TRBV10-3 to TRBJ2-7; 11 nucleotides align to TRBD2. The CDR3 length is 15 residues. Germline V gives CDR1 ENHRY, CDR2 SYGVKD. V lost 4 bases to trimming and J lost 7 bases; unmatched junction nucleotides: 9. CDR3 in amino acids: CAISAGSGRAREQYF. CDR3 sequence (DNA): TGTGCCATCAGTGCGGGTAGCGGGAGGGCCAGAGAGCAGTACTTC.

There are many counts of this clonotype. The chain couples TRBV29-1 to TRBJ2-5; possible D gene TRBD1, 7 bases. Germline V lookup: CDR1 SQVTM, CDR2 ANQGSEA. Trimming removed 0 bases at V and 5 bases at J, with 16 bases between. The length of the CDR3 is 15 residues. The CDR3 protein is CSVEDLRGALETQYF. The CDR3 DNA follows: TGCAGCGTTGAAGATCTCAGGGGGGCCCTGGAGACCCAGTACTTC.

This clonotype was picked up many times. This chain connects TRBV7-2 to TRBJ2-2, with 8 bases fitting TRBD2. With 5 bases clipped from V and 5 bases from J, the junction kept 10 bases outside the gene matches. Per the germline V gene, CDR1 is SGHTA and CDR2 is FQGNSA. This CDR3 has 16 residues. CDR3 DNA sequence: TGTGCCAGCAGCAGTCGGACTAGCACCATGACCGGGGAGCTGTTTTTT. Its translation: CASSSRTSTMTGELFF.

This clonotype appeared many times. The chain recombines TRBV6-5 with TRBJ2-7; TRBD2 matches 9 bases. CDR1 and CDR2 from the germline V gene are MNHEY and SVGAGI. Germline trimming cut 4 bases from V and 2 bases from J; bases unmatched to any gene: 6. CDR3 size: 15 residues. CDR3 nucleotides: TGTGCCAGCAGTTCCTTAGCGGGAGCGGCCTACGAGCAGTACTTC. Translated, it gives CASSSLAGAAYEQYF.

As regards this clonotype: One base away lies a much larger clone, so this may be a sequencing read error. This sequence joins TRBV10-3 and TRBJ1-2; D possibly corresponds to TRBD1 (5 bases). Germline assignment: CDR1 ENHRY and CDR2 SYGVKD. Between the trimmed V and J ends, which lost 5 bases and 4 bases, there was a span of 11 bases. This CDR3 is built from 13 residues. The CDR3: CAISWDGIYGYTF. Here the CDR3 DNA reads TGTGCCATCAGTTGGGACGGAATCTATGGCTACACCTTC.

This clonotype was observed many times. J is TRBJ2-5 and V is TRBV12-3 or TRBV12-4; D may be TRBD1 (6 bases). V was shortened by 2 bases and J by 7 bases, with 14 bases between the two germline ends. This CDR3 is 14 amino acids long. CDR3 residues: CASSLSQGVGTQYF. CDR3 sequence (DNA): TGTGCCAGCAGTTTATCACAGGGAGTGGGGACCCAGTACTTC.

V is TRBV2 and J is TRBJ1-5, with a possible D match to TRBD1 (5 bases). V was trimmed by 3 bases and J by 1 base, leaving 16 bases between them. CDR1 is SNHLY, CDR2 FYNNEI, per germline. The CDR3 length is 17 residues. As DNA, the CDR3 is TGTGCCAGCAGTGATATAGGGGCGGGGTGGAGCAATCAGCCCCAGCATTTT. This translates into CASSDIGAGWSNQPQHF.

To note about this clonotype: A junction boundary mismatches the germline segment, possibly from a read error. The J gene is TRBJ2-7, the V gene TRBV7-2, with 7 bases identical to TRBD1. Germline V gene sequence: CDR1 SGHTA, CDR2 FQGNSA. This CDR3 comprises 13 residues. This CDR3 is CASSSGTVKEQYF. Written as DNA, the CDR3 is TGTGCCAGCTCATCCGGGACAGTGAAGGAGCAGTATTTC.

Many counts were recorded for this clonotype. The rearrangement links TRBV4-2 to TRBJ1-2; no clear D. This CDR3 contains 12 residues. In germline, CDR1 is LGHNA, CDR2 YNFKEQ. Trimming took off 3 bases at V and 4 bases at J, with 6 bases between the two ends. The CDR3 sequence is CASSQALYGYTF. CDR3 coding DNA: TGTGCCAGCAGCCAGGCCCTCTATGGCTACACCTTC.

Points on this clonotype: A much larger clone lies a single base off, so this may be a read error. The CDR3 is CASSLNGRSREQYF. DNA of the CDR3: TGTGCCAGCAGTTTGAACGGGAGGTCTCGGGAGCAGTACTTC. The chain is built from TRBV6-5 and TRBJ2-7; 7 nucleotides line up with TRBD2. The ends lost 4 bases at V and 7 bases at J; junction bases unmatched: 10. Germline CDR1 is MNHEY and CDR2 is SVGAGI. This CDR3 comprises 14 residues.

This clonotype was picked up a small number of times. The CDR3 reads CAGLAGLGDTQYF. CDR3 sequence (DNA): TGTGCCGGACTAGCGGGCTTGGGGGATACGCAGTATTTT. The chain is built from TRBV30 and TRBJ2-3; 11 bases fit TRBD2. This CDR3 has 13 amino acids. The ends lost 8 bases at V and 6 bases at J; junction bases unmatched: 7. Looked up from germline, CDR1 is GTSNPN and CDR2 is SVGIG (reference sequence).

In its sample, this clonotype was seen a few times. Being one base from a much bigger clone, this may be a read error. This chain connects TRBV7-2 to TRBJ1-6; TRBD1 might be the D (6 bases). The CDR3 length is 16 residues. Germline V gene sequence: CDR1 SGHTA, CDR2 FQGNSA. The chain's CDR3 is CACSFPPGARNSPLHF. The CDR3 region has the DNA TGTGCCTGCAGCTTCCCTCCGGGGGCAAGGAATTCACCCCTCCACTTT. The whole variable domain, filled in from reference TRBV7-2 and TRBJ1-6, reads GAGVSQSPSNKVTEKGKDVELRCDPISGHTALYWYRQSLGQGLEFLIYFQGNSAPDKSGLPSDRFSAERTGGSVSTLTIQRTQQEDSAVYLCACSFPPGARNSPLHFGNGTRLTVT.

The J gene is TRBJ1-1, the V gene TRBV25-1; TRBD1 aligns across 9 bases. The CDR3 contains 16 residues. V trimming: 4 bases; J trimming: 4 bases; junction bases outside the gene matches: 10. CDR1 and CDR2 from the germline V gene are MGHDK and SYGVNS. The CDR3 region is CASSGGGLTGGTEAFF. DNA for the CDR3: TGTGCCAGCAGTGGCGGGGGGTTGACAGGGGGCACTGAAGCTTTCTTT. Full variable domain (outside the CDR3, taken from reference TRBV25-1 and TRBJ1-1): EADIYQTPRYLVIGTGKKITLECSQTMGHDKMYWYQQDPGMELHLIHYSYGVNSTEKGDLSSESTVSRIRTEHFPLTLESARPSHTSQYLCASSGGGLTGGTEAFFGQGTRLTVV.

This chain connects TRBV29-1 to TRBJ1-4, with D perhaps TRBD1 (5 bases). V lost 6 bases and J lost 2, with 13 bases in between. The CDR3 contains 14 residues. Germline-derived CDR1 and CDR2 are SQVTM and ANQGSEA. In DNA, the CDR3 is TGCAGCGTAGGAACGGGGCCCACTAATGAAAAACTGTTTTTT. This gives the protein CSVGTGPTNEKLFF.

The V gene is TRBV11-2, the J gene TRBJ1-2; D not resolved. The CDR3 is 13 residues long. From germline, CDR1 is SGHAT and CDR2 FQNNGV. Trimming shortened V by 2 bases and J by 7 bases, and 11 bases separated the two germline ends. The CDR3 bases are TGTGCCAGCAGCTTACTAGCGGGATCTGGCTACACCTTC. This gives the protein CASSLLAGSGYTF.

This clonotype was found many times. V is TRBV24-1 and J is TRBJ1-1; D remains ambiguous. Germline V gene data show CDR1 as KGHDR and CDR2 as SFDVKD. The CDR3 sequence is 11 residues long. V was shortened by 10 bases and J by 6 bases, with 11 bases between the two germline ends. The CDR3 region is CATSKGPEAFF. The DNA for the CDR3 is TGTGCCACTTCGAAAGGTCCTGAAGCTTTCTTT.